This note documents a single T cell receptor (beta chain) sequence. What it binds is unknown. The data were taken from a study of early T cells in non-severe SARS-CoV-2 infection. Study context: Bulk RNA isolated from unsorted whole blood underwent sequencing; chains were not paired.

Each cDNA molecule carried a unique molecular identifier. Each CDR3 protein gets one entry after TCRdb re-called the 5' RACE reads with MiXCR. This sample has fewer than 80,000 distinct CDR3 sequences, with about 11% found just once. Study-wide points: Reliance on VDJdb matching favored anti-spike CD8 responses; private and CD4 specificities were missed.

This clonotype was obtained from an adult who was a healthcare worker with PCR-confirmed SARS-CoV-2 infection or an uninfected control (not recorded which). This specimen consisted of whole blood, obtained at baseline.

The CDR3 bases are TGCAGCGTTGGGGCGGGGACTGAAGCTTTCTTT. It encodes CSVGAGTEAFF. The chain combines TRBV29-1 with TRBJ1-1, with D unresolved. The V gene's germline CDR1 is SQVTM and CDR2 ANQGSEA. This CDR3 region has 11 residues. The V gene lost 4 bases and the J gene lost 5 bases, with 8 bases spanning the gap.